A few counts support the clone carrying this TCR beta chain. This sample was taken from a study of OX40 agonist ivuxolimab in advanced cancers. About the study: Those treated in dose escalation had hepatocellular carcinoma, melanoma, renal cell cancer or head and neck cancer. Three individuals attained partial responses, comprising one hepatocellular carcinoma case and two cutaneous melanoma cases.

The germline V gene encodes CDR1 MGHRA and CDR2 YSYEKL. The CDR3 has 16 residues. Trimming at V came to 3 bases and at J to 2 bases, leaving 6 bases not matched to a gene. TCRdb's copy holds only in-frame clones and misses some; the assay was immunoSEQ multiplex PCR. This sample carries more than 45,000 clones, around 73% of them seen once, and the ten largest clones take approximately 2%. The input for sequencing was CD4+ or CD8+ T cells sorted from blood, taken in a trial of the OX40 agonist ivuxolimab. The gene calls are TRBV4-1 and TRBJ1-2; 10 bases align to TRBD1. This sequence originates from an adult with an advanced solid tumor such as melanoma, head and neck, liver or kidney cancer. The CDR3 nucleotides read TGCGCCAGCAGCCAGGGGACAGGGGAGGAGAACTATGGCTACACCTTC. Translating it yields CASSQGTGEENYGYTF.